This is a list of T cell receptor beta chains from one sample in a study of blood T cell repertoires in COVID-19. Only in-frame clones appear in the TCRdb table, and some are missing; sequencing was by immunoSEQ multiplex PCR. This table holds under 200,000 clones, 81% found once. Source material: PBMCs or T cells enriched from blood (not recorded which). All receptors derive from a woman aged 40 to 50 with acute COVID-19. The CDR3 runs from the conserved cysteine through the conserved F or W. The D gene is left open where the match is weak. For some rows the clone size is stated as once, few or many, or as a class when expanded; others skip it.

TRBV18	NA	TRBJ1-5	NA	CASSPTRSDTQPQHF	TGTGCCAGCTCACCAACCAGAAGCGATACTCAGCCCCAGCATTTT
TRBV30	NA	TRBJ1-5	NA	CASEAGYNQPQHF	TGTGCCTCCGAGGCGGGGTACAATCAGCCCCAGCATTTT
TRBV9	NA	TRBJ1-3	NA	CASSVAATMGSSGNTIYF	TGTGCCAGCAGCGTAGCCGCCACGATGGGGAGCTCTGGAAACACCATATATTTT
TRBV27	NA	TRBJ2-7	TRBD2	CASSLLAGEAFSEQYF	TGTGCCAGCAGTTTACTGGCGGGAGAGGCGTTTAGCGAGCAGTACTTC
TRBV5-1	few	TRBJ2-7	TRBD1	CASSFTGGRLGEQYF	TGCGCCAGCAGCTTTACAGGGGGCAGATTAGGCGAGCAGTACTTC
TRBV29-1	NA	TRBJ1-1	TRBD1	CSVRQGKNTEAFF	TGCAGCGTTAGACAGGGAAAGAACACTGAAGCTTTCTTT
TRBV18	NA	TRBJ2-7	NA	CASSPGYTRSGEQYF	TGTGCCAGCTCACCCGGGTATACAAGGTCTGGGGAGCAGTACTTC
TRBV5-1	NA	TRBJ1-2	TRBD1	CASSQGQGAGSGYTF	TGCGCCAGCAGCCAGGGACAGGGGGCCGGCAGTGGCTACACCTTC
TRBV19	NA	TRBJ2-7	TRBD2	CASALAGHLYEQYF	TGTGCCAGTGCATTAGCGGGACACCTGTACGAGCAGTACTTC
TRBV5-1	NA	TRBJ2-5	TRBD2	CASSLPSGAQETQYF	TGCGCCAGCAGCTTGCCTAGCGGGGCACAAGAGACCCAGTACTTC
TRBV19	NA	TRBJ1-4	TRBD1	CASSPRGPGATNEKLFF	TGTGCCAGTAGTCCTAGGGGGCCAGGAGCAACTAATGAAAAACTGTTTTTT
TRBV7-7	NA	TRBJ2-2	TRBD2	CASSFGLAGGPDGTGELFF	TGTGCTAGCAGCTTCGGACTAGCGGGAGGGCCTGATGGCACCGGGGAGCTGTTTTTT
TRBV6-5	NA	TRBJ1-1	NA	CASSTSESVSTEAFF	TGTGCCAGCAGTACCTCCGAGAGTGTTAGCACTGAAGCTTTCTTT
TRBV5-1	NA	TRBJ2-7	TRBD1	CASSPPGQNEQYF	TGCGCCAGCAGCCCTCCGGGACAGAACGAGCAGTACTTC
TRBV6-5	NA	TRBJ1-1	NA	CASVSHGRPEAFF	TGTGCCAGCGTTAGCCACGGCCGTCCTGAAGCTTTCTTT
TRBV12-3/TRBV12-4	NA	TRBJ1-1	NA	CASSLANTEAFF	TGTGCCAGCAGTTTGGCGAACACTGAAGCTTTCTTT
TRBV6-4	NA	TRBJ2-3	TRBD2	CASSGLAGGVDTQYF	TGTGCCAGCAGTGGACTAGCGGGAGGAGTAGATACGCAGTATTTT
TRBV29-1	NA	TRBJ2-1	TRBD2	CSGVSGTSESFYNEQFF	TGCAGCGGGGTTTCCGGGACTAGCGAATCCTTCTACAATGAGCAGTTCTTC
TRBV7-9	NA	TRBJ2-5	TRBD2	CASSLGGRARETQYF	TGTGCCAGCAGCTTAGGCGGGAGGGCCCGTGAGACCCAGTACTTC
TRBV5-6	NA	TRBJ2-2	TRBD2	CASSLYGSSGRDGELFF	TGTGCCAGCAGCTTGTATGGATCGAGCGGGAGAGACGGGGAGCTGTTTTTT
TRBV2	NA	TRBJ1-2	TRBD1	CASTQTGAFGYTF	TGTGCCAGCACTCAGACAGGGGCCTTTGGCTACACCTTC
TRBV5-4	NA	TRBJ2-3	TRBD2	CASSYGLAADTQYF	TGTGCCAGCAGCTACGGACTAGCCGCAGATACGCAGTATTTT
TRBV9	NA	TRBJ1-2	NA	CASSSSVGYTF	TGTGCCAGCAGCTCCTCGGTGGGCTACACCTTC
TRBV24-1	NA	TRBJ2-2	NA	CATSTKTAPTGELFF	TGTGCCACCAGTACAAAGACAGCCCCCACCGGGGAGCTGTTTTTT
TRBV7-9	once	TRBJ1-2	TRBD1	CASSSGGSGYTF	TGTGCCAGCAGCTCAGGGGGGTCTGGCTACACCTTC
TRBV6-2/TRBV6-3	NA	TRBJ2-7	TRBD2	CASSYSTSGREYF	TGTGCCAGCAGTTACTCGACTAGCGGGAGAGAGTACTTC
TRBV7-9	NA	TRBJ2-2	NA	CASSYRAGELFF	TGTGCCAGCAGCTATCGGGCCGGGGAGCTGTTTTTT
TRBV28	NA	TRBJ2-2	TRBD2	CASRLAGTGELFF	TGTGCCAGTAGACTAGCGGGAACCGGGGAGCTGTTTTTT
TRBV4-1	NA	TRBJ1-2	TRBD1	CASSQGVPGGFVGYTF	TGCGCCAGCAGCCAAGGGGTGCCAGGGGGCTTTGTAGGCTACACCTTC
TRBV7-6	few	TRBJ2-1	NA	CASSLSVAEKSSYNEQFF	TGTGCCAGCAGCTTATCGGTAGCGGAGAAGAGCTCCTACAATGAGCAGTTCTTC
TRBV14	NA	TRBJ1-2	TRBD1	CASSQDRGPGYGYTF	TGTGCCAGCAGCCAAGATAGGGGGCCGGGTTATGGCTACACCTTC
TRBV24-1	NA	TRBJ2-1	NA	CATSAGGDRADNEQFF	TGTGCCACCAGTGCCGGGGGGGACAGGGCTGACAATGAGCAGTTCTTC
TRBV5-3	NA	TRBJ2-3	TRBD1	CARSLVDRGCQGGDTQYF	TGTGCCAGAAGCTTGGTGGACAGGGGGTGTCAGGGCGGAGATACGCAGTATTTT
TRBV3-1/TRBV3-2	NA	TRBJ1-2	TRBD1	CASRQGGAFYGYTF	TGTGCCAGCAGACAAGGGGGCGCATTCTATGGCTACACCTTC
TRBV10-3	NA	TRBJ1-3	TRBD1	CAISGGGIGNTIYF	TGTGCCATCAGTGGAGGGGGCATTGGAAACACCATATATTTT
TRBV9	many	TRBJ1-2	NA	CASSVDDSYGYTF	TGTGCCAGCAGCGTAGATGACAGCTATGGCTACACCTTC
TRBV28	NA	TRBJ1-3	NA	CASSLNSAGNTIYF	TGTGCCAGCAGTTTAAATTCTGCTGGAAACACCATATATTTT
TRBV27	NA	TRBJ2-3	TRBD2	CASSLSGSMGDTQYF	TGTGCCAGCAGCCTTAGCGGGAGTATGGGAGATACGCAGTATTTT
TRBV10-3	NA	TRBJ2-7	TRBD1	CAISGDRVDEQYF	TGTGCCATCAGTGGGGACAGGGTTGACGAGCAGTACTTC
TRBV5-6	NA	TRBJ2-5	NA	CASSSVGAGLVTQYF	TGTGCCAGCAGCTCGGTCGGGGCGGGGTTGGTGACCCAGTACTTC
TRBV4-1	NA	TRBJ2-1	TRBD1	CASSPRLTGVIYNEQFF	TGCGCCAGCAGCCCCCGACTAACAGGGGTGATATACAATGAGCAGTTCTTC
TRBV6-1	NA	TRBJ1-2	NA	CASSDQGNYGYTF	TGTGCCAGCAGTGACCAGGGGAACTATGGCTACACCTTC
TRBV11-2	few	TRBJ2-5	TRBD2	CASSLGGLGSETQYF	TGTGCCAGCAGCCTGGGGGGACTAGGATCAGAGACCCAGTACTTC
TRBV19	NA	TRBJ1-5	NA	CASSAYTGIGSNQPQHF	TGTGCCAGTAGTGCATACACAGGGATAGGGAGCAATCAGCCCCAGCATTTT